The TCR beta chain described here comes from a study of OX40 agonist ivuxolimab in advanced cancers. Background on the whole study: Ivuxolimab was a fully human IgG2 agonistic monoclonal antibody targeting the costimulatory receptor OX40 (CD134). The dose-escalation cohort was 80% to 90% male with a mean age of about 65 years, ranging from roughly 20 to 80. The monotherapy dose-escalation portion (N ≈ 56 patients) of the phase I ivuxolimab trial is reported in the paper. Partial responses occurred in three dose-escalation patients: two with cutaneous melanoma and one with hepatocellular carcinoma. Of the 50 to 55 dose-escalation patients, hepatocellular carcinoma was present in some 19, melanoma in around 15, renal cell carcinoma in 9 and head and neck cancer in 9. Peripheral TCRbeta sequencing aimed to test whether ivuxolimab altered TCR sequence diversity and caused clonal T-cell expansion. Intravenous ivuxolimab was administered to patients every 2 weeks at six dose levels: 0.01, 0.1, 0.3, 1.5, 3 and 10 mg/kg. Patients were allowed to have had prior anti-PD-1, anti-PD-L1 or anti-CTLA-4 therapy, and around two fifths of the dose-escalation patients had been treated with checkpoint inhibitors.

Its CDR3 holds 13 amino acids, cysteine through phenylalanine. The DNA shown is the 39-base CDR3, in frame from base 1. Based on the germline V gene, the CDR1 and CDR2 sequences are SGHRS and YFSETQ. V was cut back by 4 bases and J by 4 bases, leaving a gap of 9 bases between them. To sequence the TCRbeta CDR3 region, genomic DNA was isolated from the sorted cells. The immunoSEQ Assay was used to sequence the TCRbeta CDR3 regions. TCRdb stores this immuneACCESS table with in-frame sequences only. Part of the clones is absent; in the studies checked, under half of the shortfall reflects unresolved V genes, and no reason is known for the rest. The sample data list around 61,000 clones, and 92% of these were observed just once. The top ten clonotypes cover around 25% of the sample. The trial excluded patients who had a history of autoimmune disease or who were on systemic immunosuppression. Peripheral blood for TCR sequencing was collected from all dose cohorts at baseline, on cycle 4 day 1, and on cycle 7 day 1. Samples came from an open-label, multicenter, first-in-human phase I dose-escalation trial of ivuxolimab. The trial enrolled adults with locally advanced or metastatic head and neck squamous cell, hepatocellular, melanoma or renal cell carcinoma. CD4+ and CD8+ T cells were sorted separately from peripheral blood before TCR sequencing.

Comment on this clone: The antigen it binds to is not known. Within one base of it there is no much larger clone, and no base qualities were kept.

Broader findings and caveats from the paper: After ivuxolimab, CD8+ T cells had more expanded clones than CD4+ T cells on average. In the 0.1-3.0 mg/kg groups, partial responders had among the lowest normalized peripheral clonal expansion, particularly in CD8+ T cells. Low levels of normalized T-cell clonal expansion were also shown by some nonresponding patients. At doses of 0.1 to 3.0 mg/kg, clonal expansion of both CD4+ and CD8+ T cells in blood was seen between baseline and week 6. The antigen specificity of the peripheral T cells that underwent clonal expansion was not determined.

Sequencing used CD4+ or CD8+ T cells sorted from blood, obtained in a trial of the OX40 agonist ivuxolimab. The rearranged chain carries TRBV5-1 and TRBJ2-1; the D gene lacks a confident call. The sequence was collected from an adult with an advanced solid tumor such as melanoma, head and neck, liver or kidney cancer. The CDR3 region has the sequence CASSRHRYNEQFF. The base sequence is TGCGCCAGCAGCCGCCACAGATACAATGAGCAGTTCTTC.